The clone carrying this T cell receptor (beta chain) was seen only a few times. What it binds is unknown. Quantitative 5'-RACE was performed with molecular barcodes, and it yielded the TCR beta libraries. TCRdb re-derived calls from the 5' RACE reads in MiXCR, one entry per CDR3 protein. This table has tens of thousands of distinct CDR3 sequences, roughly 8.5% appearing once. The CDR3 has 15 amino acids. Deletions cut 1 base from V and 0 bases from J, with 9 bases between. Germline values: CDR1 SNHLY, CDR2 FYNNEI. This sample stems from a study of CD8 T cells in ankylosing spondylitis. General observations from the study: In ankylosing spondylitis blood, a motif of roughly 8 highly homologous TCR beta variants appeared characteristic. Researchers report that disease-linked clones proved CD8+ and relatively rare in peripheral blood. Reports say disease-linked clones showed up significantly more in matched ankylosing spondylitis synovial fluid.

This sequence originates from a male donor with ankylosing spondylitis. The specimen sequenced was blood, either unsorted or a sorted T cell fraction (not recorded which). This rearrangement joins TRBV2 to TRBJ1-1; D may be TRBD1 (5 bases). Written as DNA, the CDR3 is TGTGCCAGCAGTGAAGGGACACTAATGAACACTGAAGCTTTCTTT. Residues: CASSEGTLMNTEAFF.